Below are 6 T cell receptor beta chains sequenced from a single sample in a study of cytomegalovirus exposure and HLA in healthy donors. The study ran its PCR with 60 Vbeta and 13 Jbeta primers. The assay was immunoSEQ multiplex PCR, and TCRdb's table has in-frame clones only and misses some. This repertoire shows under 150,000 clones, about two thirds found once; its top ten account for around 4.7%. Material for sequencing was PBMCs. Source of these receptors: a man aged 60 to 69 in good health and CMV-seronegative.

The chain is built from TRBV6-6 and TRBJ1-2, with 8 bases identical to TRBD1. Germline CDR1 reads MNHNY; CDR2 reads SVGAGI (reference sequence). The CDR3 spans 14 residues. The J segment lost 6 bases and the V segment lost 5 bases, leaving 8 bases of the junction unmatched. The CDR3 here is CASSKPGQEDGYTF. In DNA, the CDR3 is TGTGCCAGCAGTAAACCGGGACAGGAGGATGGCTACACCTTC.

In this sample, this clone turned up a few times. The chain employs TRBV11-2 and TRBJ2-3; 7 nucleotides line up with TRBD2. Germline CDR1 and CDR2: SGHAT and FQNNGV. V shed 3 bases, J shed 6 bases, and the junction held 0 bases outside the gene matches. The CDR3 contains 12 residues. The CDR3 nucleotides read TGTGCCAGCAGCTTCGGGGGGGATACGCAGTATTTT. Its translation: CASSFGGDTQYF.

This clone has only a few counts. V is TRBV10-3 and J is TRBJ2-5; a weak D match, TRBD2 (6 bases). The CDR3 is 14 residues long. V was trimmed by 4 bases and J by 7 bases, leaving 16 bases between them. Germline CDR1 reads ENHRY; CDR2 reads SYGVKD. The CDR3 loop reads CAISGSGSGGTQYF. The CDR3 DNA sequence: TGTGCCATCAGTGGCTCCGGGTCCGGGGGGACCCAGTACTTC.

This rearrangement joins TRBV7-9 to TRBJ2-7, with 9 nucleotides matching TRBD1. CDR1 is SEHNR, CDR2 FQNEAQ, per germline (reference sequence). The CDR3 length is 16 residues. After removal of 1 base from V and 3 bases from J, the junction contained 7 bases not matched to a gene. CDR3 nucleotides: TGTGCCAGCAGCTTAGAGGGGGGACAGGGTATCTACGAGCAGTACTTC. It encodes CASSLEGGQGIYEQYF.

V and J are TRBV2 and TRBJ1-5, with 10 bases lining up with TRBD1. The germline CDR1 and CDR2 sequences are SNHLY and FYNNEI. The junction had 2 bases not matched to a gene; V was cut back by 6 bases and J by 3 bases. This CDR3 is built from 14 residues. CDR3 amino acids: CASRGQGYNQPQHF. Here the CDR3 DNA reads TGTGCCAGCAGGGGACAGGGGTACAATCAGCCCCAGCATTTT. The complete variable domain, with remaining parts taken from reference TRBV2 and TRBJ1-5, reads EPEVTQTPSHQVTQMGQEVILRCVPISNHLYFYWYRQILGQKVEFLVSFYNNEISEKSEIFDDQFSVERPDGSNFTLKIRSTKLEDSAMYFCASRGQGYNQPQHFGDGTRLSIL.

This chain links TRBV29-1 with TRBJ2-5, with a tentative D call TRBD1 (6 bases). Per the germline V gene, CDR1 is SQVTM and CDR2 is ANQGSEA. The CDR3 loop spans 11 amino acids. Trimming cost V 4 bases and J 5 bases, with 8 bases left between them. The chain's CDR3 is CSVGTGETQYF. The CDR3 nucleotides read TGCAGCGTTGGAACAGGGGAGACCCAGTACTTC.